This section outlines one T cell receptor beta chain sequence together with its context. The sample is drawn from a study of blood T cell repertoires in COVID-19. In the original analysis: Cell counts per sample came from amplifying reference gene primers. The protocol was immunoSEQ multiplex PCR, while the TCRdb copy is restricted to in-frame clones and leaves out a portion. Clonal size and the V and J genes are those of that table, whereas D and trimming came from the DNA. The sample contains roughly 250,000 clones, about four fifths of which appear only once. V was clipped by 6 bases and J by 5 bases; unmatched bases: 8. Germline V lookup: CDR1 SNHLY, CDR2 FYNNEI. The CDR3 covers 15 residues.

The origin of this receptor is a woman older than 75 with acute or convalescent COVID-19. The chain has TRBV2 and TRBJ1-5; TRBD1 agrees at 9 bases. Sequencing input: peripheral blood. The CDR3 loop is CASSLDRGLDQPQHF. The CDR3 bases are TGTGCCAGCAGCCTGGACAGGGGCCTAGATCAGCCCCAGCATTTT. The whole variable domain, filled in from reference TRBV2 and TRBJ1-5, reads EPEVTQTPSHQVTQMGQEVILRCVPISNHLYFYWYRQILGQKVEFLVSFYNNEISEKSEIFDDQFSVERPDGSNFTLKIRSTKLEDSAMYFCASSLDRGLDQPQHFGDGTRLSIL.